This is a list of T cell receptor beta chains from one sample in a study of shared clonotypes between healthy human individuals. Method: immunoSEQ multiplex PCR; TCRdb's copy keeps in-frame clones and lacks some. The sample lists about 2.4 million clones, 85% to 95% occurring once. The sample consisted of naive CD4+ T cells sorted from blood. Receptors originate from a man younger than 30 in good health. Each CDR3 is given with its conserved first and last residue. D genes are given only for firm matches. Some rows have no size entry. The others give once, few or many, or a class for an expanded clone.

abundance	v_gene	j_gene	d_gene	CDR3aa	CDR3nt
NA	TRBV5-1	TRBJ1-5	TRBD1	CASSFPARDSNQPQHF	TGCGCCAGCAGCTTCCCGGCCCGGGACAGTAATCAGCCCCAGCATTTT
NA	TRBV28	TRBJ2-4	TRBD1	CASRGQGANKNIQYF	TGTGCCAGCAGGGGACAGGGGGCCAACAAAAACATTCAGTACTTC
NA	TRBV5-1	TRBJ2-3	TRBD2	CASAPRGGYTDTQYF	TGCGCCAGCGCCCCCCGCGGGGGGTACACAGATACGCAGTATTTT
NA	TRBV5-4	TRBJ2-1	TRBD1	CASRPDRGVYNEQFF	TGTGCCAGCAGACCGGACAGGGGAGTCTACAATGAGCAGTTCTTC
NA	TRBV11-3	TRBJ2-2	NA	CASSLGPGRAGELFF	TGTGCCAGCAGCTTAGGCCCGGGTCGGGCCGGGGAGCTGTTTTTT
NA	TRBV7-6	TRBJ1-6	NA	CASSLLSSPLHF	TGTGCCAGCAGCTTATTAAGTTCACCCCTCCACTTT
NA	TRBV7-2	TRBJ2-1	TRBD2	CASSSGGLGNEQFF	TGTGCCAGCAGCTCGGGGGGTTTGGGCAATGAGCAGTTCTTC
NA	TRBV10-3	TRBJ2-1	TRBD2	CASETSGVSNEQFF	TGTGCCTCTGAGACTAGCGGGGTTTCGAATGAGCAGTTCTTC
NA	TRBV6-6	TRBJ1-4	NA	CASSPGNEKLFF	TGTGCCAGCAGCCCCGGGAATGAAAAACTGTTTTTT
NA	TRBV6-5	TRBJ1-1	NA	CASSRGTTNTEAFF	TGTGCCAGCAGTCGGGGGACAACGAACACTGAAGCTTTCTTT
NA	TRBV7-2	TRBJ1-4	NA	CASSLSTGVPRGGEKLFF	TGTGCCAGCAGCCTTAGTACTGGGGTACCCAGGGGAGGTGAAAAACTGTTTTTT
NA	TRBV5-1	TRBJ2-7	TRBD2	CASSPTSGSYEQYF	TGCGCCAGCAGCCCCACTAGCGGGTCCTACGAGCAGTACTTC
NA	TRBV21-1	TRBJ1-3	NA	CASSKGRSSGNTIYF	TGTGCCAGCAGCAAAGGCCGGAGCTCTGGAAACACCATATATTTT
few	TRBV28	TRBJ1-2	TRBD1	CASSFGQGNYGYTF	TGTGCCAGCAGTTTCGGACAGGGAAACTATGGCTACACCTTC
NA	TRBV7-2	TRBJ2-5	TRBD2	CASSLPGLAGGKTQYF	TGTGCCAGCAGCTTGCCGGGACTAGCGGGGGGAAAGACCCAGTACTTC
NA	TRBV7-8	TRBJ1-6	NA	CASSREVDSPLHF	TGTGCCAGCAGCCGGGAAGTAGATTCACCCCTCCACTTT
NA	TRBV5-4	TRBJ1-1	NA	CASSLEGGPRGAFF	TGTGCCAGCAGCTTGGAGGGGGGTCCCCGGGGAGCTTTCTTT
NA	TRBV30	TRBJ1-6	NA	CAWKEGFNSPLHF	TGTGCCTGGAAGGAAGGGTTTAATTCACCCCTCCACTTT
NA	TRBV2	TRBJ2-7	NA	CASQGQSYEQYF	TGTGCCAGCCAAGGACAGTCCTACGAGCAGTACTTC
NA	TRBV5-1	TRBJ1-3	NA	CASQLTTGNPNTIYF	TGCGCCAGCCAACTAACTACAGGGAACCCAAACACCATATATTTT
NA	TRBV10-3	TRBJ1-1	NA	CAISQDSGRVTEAFF	TGTGCCATCAGTCAAGACTCCGGGAGAGTCACTGAAGCTTTCTTT
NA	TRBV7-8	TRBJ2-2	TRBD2	CASKELAGAPTGELFF	TGTGCCAGCAAGGAACTAGCGGGAGCCCCCACTGGGGAGCTGTTTTTT
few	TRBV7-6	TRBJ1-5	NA	CASRKGHTWVQPQHF	TGTGCCAGCAGGAAGGGACATACTTGGGTTCAGCCCCAGCATTTT
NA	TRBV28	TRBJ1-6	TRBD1	CASSTGGGYNSPLHF	TGTGCCAGCAGTACAGGGGGGGGCTATAATTCACCCCTCCACTTT
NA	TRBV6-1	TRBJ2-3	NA	CASSEYWVPTDTQYF	TGTGCCAGCAGTGAATACTGGGTCCCCACAGATACGCAGTATTTT
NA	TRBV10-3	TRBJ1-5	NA	CAISDLGRVSPQHF	TGTGCCATCAGTGACCTGGGACGGGTCAGTCCCCAGCATTTT
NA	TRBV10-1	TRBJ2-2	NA	CASSEGTGELFF	TGCGCCAGCAGTGAAGGTACCGGGGAGCTGTTTTTT
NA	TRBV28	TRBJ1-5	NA	CASSLSANSNQPQHF	TGTGCCAGCAGTTTATCAGCTAATAGCAATCAGCCCCAGCATTTT
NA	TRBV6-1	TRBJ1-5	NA	CASSEFWQGGQPQHF	TGTGCCAGCAGTGAGTTTTGGCAAGGCGGCCAGCCCCAGCATTTT
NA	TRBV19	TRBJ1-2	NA	CASSTPGQQNYGYTF	TGTGCCAGTAGTACCCCAGGACAGCAGAACTATGGCTACACCTTC